This record concerns one TCR beta chain sequence. This entry is derived from a study of T cell repertoires in cytomegalovirus infection. Each CDR3 protein is one row after TCRdb ran MiXCR on the reads. The sample lists around 230,000 distinct CDR3 sequences, 6% to 8% occurring once. V lost 6 bases to trimming and J lost 6 bases; unmatched junction nucleotides: 10. The CDR3 has 14 residues. The sample was PBMCs. The origin of this receptor is a human donor in good health (CMV status not recorded). Some clones in this sample may be carry-over from other donors' samples. This chain joins TRBV12-3 or TRBV12-4 and TRBJ1-1, with 7 nucleotides matching TRBD1. CDR3 loop: CASRPTGVWAEAFF. In nucleotides, the CDR3 is TGTGCCAGCAGGCCTACAGGGGTATGGGCTGAAGCTTTCTTT.